Listed below are T cell receptor beta chains from one sample, sequenced in a study of blood T cell repertoires in COVID-19. Sequencing was performed with immunoSEQ multiplex PCR; in TCRdb, only in-frame clones are kept and a portion is missing. In the table there are roughly 240,000 clones, 86% of which are singletons. Sequenced input: peripheral blood. The receptors derive from a man aged 18-30 years with active or convalescent COVID-19. CDR3s include the opening cysteine and the closing phenylalanine or tryptophan. The order of the fields is CDR3 length, clone size, J gene, D gene, V gene, CDR3 DNA, CDR3 protein. A D gene is named only where the DNA matches it firmly. The size entry is marked missing in some rows and otherwise reads once, few, many or a size class.

length: 20; size: -; J: TRBJ2-3; D: -; V: TRBV10-3; DNA: TGTGCCATCAGTGGAGCGGGCGGCGGAATCCCCCCTTTGAGCACAGATACGCAGTATTTT; CDR3: CAISGAGGGIPPLSTDTQYF
length: 15; size: -; J: TRBJ2-7; D: -; V: TRBV4-1; DNA: TGCGCCAGCAGCCCAACCGACAGCCCTTCCTACGAGCAGTACTTC; CDR3: CASSPTDSPSYEQYF
length: 12; size: -; J: TRBJ1-2; D: -; V: TRBV12-3/TRBV12-4; DNA: TGTGCCAGCAGCTTGGGGGGTTCCGGCTACACCTTC; CDR3: CASSLGGSGYTF
length: 16; size: many; J: TRBJ2-7; D: TRBD2; V: TRBV5-4; DNA: TGTGCCAGCAGCTCCCGCCCGGGACTAGGTTCTCGGGAGCAGTACTTC; CDR3: CASSSRPGLGSREQYF
length: 18; size: -; J: TRBJ2-5; D: TRBD2; V: TRBV6-2/TRBV6-3; DNA: TGTGCCAGCAGTTATTATATAGCGGGAGCCGTGGTACAAGAGACCCAGTACTTC; CDR3: CASSYYIAGAVVQETQYF
length: 15; size: -; J: TRBJ1-5; D: -; V: TRBV6-5; DNA: TGTGCCAGCAGTCCACAGGCCCTTAGCAATCAGCCCCAGCATTTT; CDR3: CASSPQALSNQPQHF
length: 15; size: -; J: TRBJ1-5; D: -; V: TRBV21-1; DNA: TGTGCCAACCGAAAAGGGGATCCCGACAATCAGCCCCAGCATTTT; CDR3: CANRKGDPDNQPQHF
length: 14; size: -; J: TRBJ2-3; D: -; V: TRBV5-1; DNA: TGCGCCAGCAGCTTGGTCTCGGGGGCAGATACGCAGTATTTT; CDR3: CASSLVSGADTQYF
length: 14; size: -; J: TRBJ2-3; D: TRBD1; V: TRBV6-6; DNA: TGTGCCAGCAGTTTGGGACAGTTTGGGGATACGCAGTATTTT; CDR3: CASSLGQFGDTQYF
length: 15; size: few; J: TRBJ1-2; D: -; V: TRBV4-1; DNA: TGCGCCAGCAGCGAATCGACAGGAACTAACTATGGCTACACCTTC; CDR3: CASSESTGTNYGYTF
length: 12; size: -; J: TRBJ1-1; D: TRBD1; V: TRBV6-6; DNA: TGTGCCAGCAGTTCGGACAGGAATGAAGCTTTCTTT; CDR3: CASSSDRNEAFF
length: 18; size: -; J: TRBJ2-5; D: TRBD2; V: TRBV7-3; DNA: TGTGCCAGCAGCTTAATGGGACTAGCGGGACCAGAGGGAGAGACCCAGTACTTC; CDR3: CASSLMGLAGPEGETQYF
length: 15; size: -; J: TRBJ1-6; D: -; V: TRBV4-3; DNA: TGCGCCAGCAGCCAAGGGGGGCGCCGGGATTCACCCCTCCACTTT; CDR3: CASSQGGRRDSPLHF
length: 13; size: -; J: TRBJ2-7; D: -; V: TRBV11-2; DNA: TGTGCCAGCAGCTTAGAATATCTCTACGAGCAGTACTTC; CDR3: CASSLEYLYEQYF
length: 14; size: -; J: TRBJ1-4; D: -; V: TRBV5-1; DNA: TGCGCCAGCAGCCCCGGGGAGGGGGGAGAAAAACTGTTTTTT; CDR3: CASSPGEGGEKLFF
length: 14; size: -; J: TRBJ1-6; D: TRBD1; V: TRBV6-5; DNA: TGTGCCAGCAGTTTCGGACAGGGGAATTCACCCCTCCACTTT; CDR3: CASSFGQGNSPLHF
length: 14; size: few; J: TRBJ2-2; D: -; V: TRBV4-2; DNA: TGTGCCAGCAGCCAAGAGCGGGTCACCGGGGAGCTGTTTTTT; CDR3: CASSQERVTGELFF
length: 14; size: few; J: TRBJ2-3; D: TRBD2; V: TRBV11-3; DNA: TGTGCCAGCAGGGCTAGCGGTAGCACAGATACGCAGTATTTT; CDR3: CASRASGSTDTQYF
length: 15; size: many; J: TRBJ1-5; D: -; V: TRBV7-2; DNA: TGTGCCAGCAGCTTATGGAGTCAGGGGAATCAGCCCCAGCATTTT; CDR3: CASSLWSQGNQPQHF
length: 16; size: -; J: TRBJ1-6; D: -; V: TRBV4-2; DNA: TGTGCCAGCAGCCAAGACCACCGGGAGTATAATTCACCCCTCCACTTT; CDR3: CASSQDHREYNSPLHF
length: 15; size: -; J: TRBJ1-6; D: -; V: TRBV18; DNA: TGTGCCAGCTCACCCCCGGGACTGAATAATTCACCCCTCCACTTT; CDR3: CASSPPGLNNSPLHF
length: 13; size: few; J: TRBJ2-7; D: -; V: TRBV7-9; DNA: TGTGCCAGCACGTGGACTGCCGCCTACGAGCAGTACTTC; CDR3: CASTWTAAYEQYF
length: 16; size: -; J: TRBJ2-3; D: TRBD1; V: TRBV7-2; DNA: TGTGCCAGCAGCCGCACCCGGGACAGGACACAAGATACGCAGTATTTT; CDR3: CASSRTRDRTQDTQYF
length: 13; size: -; J: TRBJ2-1; D: -; V: TRBV9; DNA: TGTGCCAGCAGCGTGGGTAGCGGTAATGAGCAGTTCTTC; CDR3: CASSVGSGNEQFF
length: 16; size: -; J: TRBJ2-5; D: TRBD2; V: TRBV30; DNA: TGTGCCTGGAGGTCCCGGACTAGCGAGCGTAGGGAGACCCAGTACTTC; CDR3: CAWRSRTSERRETQYF
length: 14; size: -; J: TRBJ1-2; D: -; V: TRBV19; DNA: TGTGCCAGTAGTTTTCCGGGGTATAGCTATGGCTACACCTTC; CDR3: CASSFPGYSYGYTF
length: 22; size: -; J: TRBJ2-5; D: TRBD1; V: TRBV4-2; DNA: TGTGCCAGCAGCCAAGGACTGACAGGGGGGAATAGCTTGGGCGTGGTACAAGAGACCCAGTACTTC; CDR3: CASSQGLTGGNSLGVVQETQYF
length: 16; size: -; J: TRBJ1-2; D: -; V: TRBV5-8; DNA: TGTGCCAGCAGTTACCCGATCGGGGAGGCGAACTATGGCTACACCTTC; CDR3: CASSYPIGEANYGYTF
length: 13; size: -; J: TRBJ2-5; D: -; V: TRBV12-3/TRBV12-4; DNA: TGTGCCAGCAACGGTGCAGGTCAAGAGACCCAGTACTTC; CDR3: CASNGAGQETQYF
length: 15; size: -; J: TRBJ2-7; D: TRBD1; V: TRBV14; DNA: TGTGCCAGCAGCCAATTTGTGACAGGGGTAAACGAGCAGTACTTC; CDR3: CASSQFVTGVNEQYF
length: 14; size: -; J: TRBJ1-1; D: -; V: TRBV18; DNA: TGTGCCAGCAAAGACGACAAGTTGAACACTGAAGCTTTCTTT; CDR3: CASKDDKLNTEAFF
length: 15; size: -; J: TRBJ2-2; D: TRBD2; V: TRBV7-3; DNA: TGTGCCAGCAGCCTAAGCGGGGGCCGTACCGGGGAGCTGTTTTTT; CDR3: CASSLSGGRTGELFF